Each of the 30 T cell receptor beta chains below was sequenced from the same sample in a study of T-cell reconstitution after alpha-beta-depleted transplantation in children. Researchers prepared the TCRbeta library using unique molecular identifiers, the study reports. TCRdb itself ran the PCR reads through MiXCR, one entry per CDR3 protein. The sample holds about a million distinct CDR3 sequences; about 29% are singletons and the top ten take roughly 28%. This material consisted of PBMCs, mostly from graft donor cells, taken 360 days after TCRalphabeta/CD19-depleted stem cell transplant. The receptor set was obtained from a boy younger than two who had a stem cell transplant for SCID, so the T cells may come from the graft donor.

This clonotype was counted many times. The V and J genes are TRBV20-1 and TRBJ2-5, with 7 bases fitting TRBD2. The germline V gene encodes CDR1 DFQATT and CDR2 SNEGSKA (reference sequence). With V trimmed by 0 bases and J by 2 bases, 3 bases remained unmatched. The CDR3 has 14 residues. The CDR3 reads CSARDGTTQETQYF. In nucleotides, the CDR3 is TGCAGTGCTAGAGATGGGACTACACAAGAGACCCAGTACTTC.

The V gene is TRBV5-1, the J gene TRBJ2-1, with TRBD1 matching 11 bases. The junction had 5 bases not matched to a gene; V was cut back by 0 bases and J by 6 bases. CDR1 is SGHRS and CDR2 is YFSETQ in the germline V gene. This CDR3 spans 16 amino acids. CDR3 in DNA: TGCGCCAGCAGCTTGGTAGTTGGGACAGGGGGCAATGAGCAGTTCTTC. It codes for CASSLVVGTGGNEQFF.

V gene TRBV25-1 combines with J gene TRBJ2-7; D call uncertain. This CDR3 has 15 amino acids. V shed 1 base and J shed 1 base, with 11 bases lying between them. Germline V CDR1 and CDR2: MGHDK, SYGVNS. CDR3 protein: CASSESGRLSYEQYF. The CDR3, as DNA: TGTGCCAGCAGTGAATCCGGCAGGTTATCCTACGAGCAGTACTTC.

This clonotype occurred a few times. The chain joins TRBV29-1 to TRBJ2-2; tentatively, D is TRBD2 (6 bases). V was trimmed by 8 bases and J by 5 bases, leaving 18 bases between them. The V gene's germline CDR1 is SQVTM and CDR2 ANQGSEA. The CDR3 runs to 14 residues. The CDR3 bases are TGCAGCCCGACTCGGAGGGTGCGGACCGGGGAGCTGTTTTTT. It translates to CSPTRRVRTGELFF.

This clonotype was picked up a small number of times. This sequence joins TRBV9 and TRBJ2-3, with D possibly being TRBD2 (6 bases). Germline values: CDR1 SGDLS, CDR2 YYNGEE. The CDR3 spans 16 residues. Trimming stripped 5 bases from V and 2 bases from J, with 18 bases between. This CDR3 is CASSLAGGTITDTQYF. CDR3 sequence (DNA): TGTGCCAGCAGTCTGGCCGGAGGGACCATCACAGATACGCAGTATTTT.

The V call is TRBV12-5, the J call TRBJ2-3; a weak D match, TRBD1 (6 bases). Deletions cut 7 bases from V and 2 bases from J, with 19 bases between. Germline V gene data show CDR1 as LGHNT and CDR2 as FRNRAP. The CDR3 runs 16 residues. CDR3 amino acids: CASALSQGIHTDTQYF. CDR3 nucleotides: TGTGCTAGTGCCCTCTCCCAGGGGATACACACAGATACGCAGTATTTT.

V gene TRBV3-1 combines with J gene TRBJ2-1; D ambiguous. CDR1 is LGHDT, CDR2 YNNKEL, per germline (reference sequence). The CDR3 totals 15 residues. V dropped 0 bases and J dropped 6 bases, with 12 bases sitting between them. The CDR3 reads CASSQDVSAFNEQFF. CDR3 nucleotides: TGTGCCAGCAGCCAAGATGTGTCGGCCTTCAATGAGCAGTTCTTC.

The table lists this clonotype with a few counts. This sequence joins TRBV5-1 and TRBJ2-1, with D maybe TRBD2 (5 bases). V was clipped by 1 base and J by 5 bases, with 13 bases between them. Looked up from germline, CDR1 is SGHRS and CDR2 is YFSETQ. The CDR3 consists of 15 residues. The CDR3 nucleotides read TGCGCCAGCAGCTTGTTTAGCGAGAGTAACAATGAGCAGTTCTTC. Protein product: CASSLFSESNNEQFF.

The rearrangement links TRBV4-3 to TRBJ2-3; D ambiguous. Trimming took 0 bases from V and 8 from J, leaving 6 bases between them. Germline V gene lookup returns CDR1 LGHNA and CDR2 YSLEER. There are 12 residues in the CDR3. The CDR3 is CASSQDDRTQYF. CDR3 bases: TGCGCCAGCAGCCAAGACGACCGTACGCAGTATTTT.

The rearrangement uses TRBV12-3 or TRBV12-4 and TRBJ2-1, with 9 positions matching TRBD1. This CDR3 region has 15 residues. Unmatched junction bases numbered 13, after V lost 6 bases and J lost 10 bases. CDR3 residues: CASRPPGQGLWEQFF. For the CDR3, the DNA is TGTGCCAGCAGACCTCCGGGACAGGGCTTATGGGAGCAGTTCTTC.

This rearrangement joins TRBV5-1 to TRBJ2-1, with D possibly TRBD1 on 7 matching bases. Deletions cut 2 bases from V and 8 bases from J, with 11 bases between. The length of the CDR3 is 13 residues. The V gene's germline CDR1 is SGHRS and CDR2 YFSETQ. The CDR3, as DNA: TGCGCCAGCAGCTTTACCAGGGGGGATGAGCAGTTCTTC. Its protein product is CASSFTRGDEQFF.

The chain employs TRBV29-1 and TRBJ1-1, with a possible D match to TRBD1 (5 bases). The germline CDR1 and CDR2 sequences are SQVTM and ANQGSEA. Trimming cost V 3 bases and J 6 bases, with 14 bases left between them. The CDR3 sequence is 13 residues long. CDR3 bases: TGCAGCGTTGAGGGACTGGGGGGATCTGAAGCTTTCTTT. It codes for CSVEGLGGSEAFF.

This clonotype has just a few counts. CDR3 sequence (DNA): TGTGCCATCAGTCCACTCCCCCGAGACAATGAGCAGTTCTTC. It yields the protein CAISPLPRDNEQFF. The gene calls are TRBV10-3 and TRBJ2-1, with no clear D. Trimming removed 5 bases at V and 5 bases at J, with 13 bases between. Germline CDR1 reads ENHRY; CDR2 reads SYGVKD. CDR3 length equals 14 residues.

The rearrangement joins TRBV7-9 to TRBJ2-7; D may correspond to TRBD1 or TRBD2 (5 bases each). The CDR3 has 14 residues. The V gene lost 1 base and the J gene lost 5 bases, with 12 bases spanning the gap. Looked up from germline, CDR1 is SEHNR and CDR2 is FQNEAQ (reference sequence). For the CDR3, the DNA is TGTGCCAGCAGCTTAGTTAATCGAGGGGACGAGCAGTACTTC. This translates into CASSLVNRGDEQYF.

This chain joins TRBV4-1 and TRBJ1-3, with a tentative D call TRBD1 (5 bases). The CDR3 spans 17 residues. The ends were cut back, 4 bases at V and 3 bases at J, with 19 bases in the middle. Germline CDR1 MGHRA, CDR2 YSYEKL. CDR3 in amino acids: CASSPSPAGGLGNTIYF. The CDR3, as DNA: TGCGCCAGCAGCCCCTCCCCGGCGGGGGGACTTGGAAACACCATATATTTT.

This clonotype was counted once. The J gene is TRBJ1-4, the V gene TRBV5-1; D might be TRBD1 (5 bases). Trimming removed 0 bases from V and 8 bases from J, with 17 bases in between. The CDR3 runs to 16 residues. The V gene's germline CDR1 is SGHRS and CDR2 YFSETQ. The CDR3 is CASSLVPSGGREKLFF. CDR3 sequence (DNA): TGCGCCAGCAGCTTGGTACCTTCGGGGGGTCGGGAAAAACTGTTTTTT. The entire variable domain, with the rest obtained from reference TRBV5-1 and TRBJ1-4, is as follows: KAGVTQTPRYLIKTRGQQVTLSCSPISGHRSVSWYQQTPGQGLQFLFEYFSETQRNKGNFPGRFSGRQFSNSRSEMNVSTLELGDSALYLCASSLVPSGGREKLFFGSGTQLSVL.

V and J are TRBV7-2 and TRBJ1-6; the D gene is possibly TRBD1 (6 bases). Germline assignment: CDR1 SGHTA and CDR2 FQGNSA. This CDR3 comprises 14 residues. Trimming took off 2 bases at V and 7 bases at J, with 9 bases between the two ends. In nucleotides, the CDR3 is TGTGCCAGCAGCTTACAGGGGAGCAATTCACCCCTCCACTTT. It encodes CASSLQGSNSPLHF.

This clonotype was seen a handful of times. The chain carries TRBV27 and TRBJ1-1; D remains unclear. The CDR3 is made up of 14 amino acids. Germline V gives CDR1 MNHEY, CDR2 SMNVEV (reference sequence). V lost 2 bases to trimming and J lost 11 bases, with 18 bases between them. The CDR3 sequence: CASSLDEADGVAFF. The CDR3 DNA reads as TGTGCCAGCAGTTTAGACGAGGCGGACGGGGTGGCTTTCTTT.

V is TRBV5-1 and J is TRBJ2-4; 9 bases fit TRBD1. Unmatched junction bases numbered 5, after V lost 3 bases and J lost 1 base. The germline V gene has CDR1 SGHRS and CDR2 YFSETQ. This CDR3 spans 16 amino acids. DNA for the CDR3: TGCGCCAGCAGCTGGCGGACAGGGGATGCCAAAAACATTCAGTACTTC. The encoded protein is CASSWRTGDAKNIQYF.

This clonotype was counted many times. V usage is TRBV28 and J usage is TRBJ2-2; TRBD1 aligns across 8 bases. The germline V gene has CDR1 MDHEN and CDR2 SYDVKM. V shed 3 bases, J shed 13 bases, and the junction held 7 bases outside the gene matches. The CDR3 loop spans 13 amino acids. Written as DNA, the CDR3 is TGTGCCAGCAGTTTGCCAGGACAGGGTACGCTGTTTTTT. This translates into CASSLPGQGTLFF.

The sample holds a few counts of this clonotype. The chain carries TRBV12-3 or TRBV12-4 and TRBJ2-5; 8 bases align to TRBD2. There are 13 residues in the CDR3. The J segment lost 3 bases and the V segment lost 5 bases, leaving 2 bases of the junction unmatched. The CDR3 sequence is CASSGLAEETQYF. The CDR3 nucleotides are TGTGCCAGCAGTGGACTAGCCGAAGAGACCCAGTACTTC.

The J gene is TRBJ2-6, the V gene TRBV4-1; TRBD2 matches at 9 bases. V lost 0 bases to trimming and J lost 3 bases; unmatched junction nucleotides: 6. CDR1 and CDR2 from the germline V gene are MGHRA and YSYEKL. There are 18 residues in the CDR3. The CDR3 is CASSQEGGGALGANVLTF. The CDR3 DNA sequence: TGCGCCAGCAGCCAAGAAGGCGGGGGGGCCCTTGGGGCCAACGTCCTGACTTTC.

The CDR3 region is CASSLDPSEQFF. Written as DNA, the CDR3 is TGTGCCAGCAGTCTTGATCCGAGTGAGCAGTTCTTC. The rearrangement links TRBV12-3 or TRBV12-4 to TRBJ2-1; D call uncertain. The V end lost 5 bases, the J end lost 9 bases, and 11 bases lay between the germline ends. There are 12 residues in the CDR3.

This clonotype was seen more than once but under ten times. J is TRBJ2-5 and V is TRBV5-6; 7 bases are shared with TRBD1. Trimming took 0 bases from V and 5 from J; bases not matched to a gene: 10. The CDR3 spans 16 residues. CDR1 is SGHDT and CDR2 is YYEEEE in the germline V gene. This CDR3 reads CASSLVVTGFMETQYF. In DNA form, the CDR3 reads TGTGCCAGCAGCTTGGTCGTGACAGGGTTTATGGAGACCCAGTACTTC.

V gene TRBV6-1 combines with J gene TRBJ1-5; D unresolved. Germline lookup yields CDR1 MNHNS and CDR2 SASEGT. Trimming cost V 3 bases and J 9 bases, with 15 bases left between them. The CDR3 is 14 amino acids. CDR3 nucleotides: TGTGCCAGCAGTGAGCGACCGAAAATCACGCCCCAGCATTTT. Amino acid sequence: CASSERPKITPQHF.

The table lists this clonotype with a few counts. The J gene is TRBJ2-5, the V gene TRBV4-2, with D perhaps matching TRBD2 (6 bases). CDR1 and CDR2 (germline): LGHNA, YNFKEQ. The CDR3 contains 15 residues. The V end was cut by 1 base, the J end by 5 bases, with 14 bases between. In DNA form, the CDR3 reads TGTGCCAGCAGCCAAGCATCCCTAGCGAGGGAGACCCAGTACTTC. Translated, it gives CASSQASLARETQYF.

V usage is TRBV20-1 and J usage is TRBJ1-2; D perhaps matches TRBD1 (6 bases). Germline CDR1 is DFQATT and CDR2 is SNEGSKA (reference sequence). The CDR3 covers 12 residues. Trimming cost V 3 bases and J 7 bases, with 12 bases left between them. As DNA, the CDR3 is TGCAGTGCTAGCGGGGTGGGGGCTGGCTACACCTTC. It is translated as CSASGVGAGYTF.

This chain joins TRBV29-1 and TRBJ2-1, with a possible D match to TRBD2 (5 bases). The CDR3 loop spans 12 amino acids. V lost 6 bases and J 9 bases, leaving 15 bases between the germline ends. Germline values: CDR1 SQVTM, CDR2 ANQGSEA. Written as DNA, the CDR3 is TGCAGCGTAATGGGATACAGCGGTGAGCAGTTCTTC. Amino acid sequence: CSVMGYSGEQFF.

CDR3 amino acids: CASRRSPAEETQYF. The DNA of the CDR3 is TGTGCCAGCAGACGTAGCCCGGCGGAAGAGACCCAGTACTTC. This rearrangement joins TRBV7-2 to TRBJ2-5; D call uncertain. The CDR3 is made up of 14 amino acids. Trimming took off 6 bases at V and 3 bases at J, with 14 bases between the two ends. Germline values: CDR1 SGHTA, CDR2 FQGNSA.

The CDR3 region is CASSQDRTGGTYGYTF. CDR3 DNA sequence: TGCGCCAGCAGCCAAGACAGGACAGGGGGAACCTATGGCTACACCTTC. The rearrangement uses TRBV4-3 and TRBJ1-2; 10 bases agree with TRBD1. The germline V gene has CDR1 LGHNA and CDR2 YSLEER. The CDR3 runs to 16 residues. The junction had 5 bases not matched to a gene; V was cut back by 0 bases and J by 4 bases.